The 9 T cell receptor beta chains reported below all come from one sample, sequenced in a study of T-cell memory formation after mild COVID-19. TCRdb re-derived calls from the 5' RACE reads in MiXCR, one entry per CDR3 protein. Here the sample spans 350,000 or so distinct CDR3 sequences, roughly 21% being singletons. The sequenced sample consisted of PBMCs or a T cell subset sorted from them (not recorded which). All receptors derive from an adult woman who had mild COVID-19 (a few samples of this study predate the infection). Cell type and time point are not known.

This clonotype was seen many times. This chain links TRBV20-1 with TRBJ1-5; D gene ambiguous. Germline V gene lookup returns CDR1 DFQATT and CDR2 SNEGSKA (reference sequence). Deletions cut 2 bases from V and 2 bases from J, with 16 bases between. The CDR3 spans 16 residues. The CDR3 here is CSARSPYREGNQPQHF. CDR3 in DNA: TGCAGTGCTAGATCCCCCTATAGGGAGGGCAATCAGCCCCAGCATTTT.

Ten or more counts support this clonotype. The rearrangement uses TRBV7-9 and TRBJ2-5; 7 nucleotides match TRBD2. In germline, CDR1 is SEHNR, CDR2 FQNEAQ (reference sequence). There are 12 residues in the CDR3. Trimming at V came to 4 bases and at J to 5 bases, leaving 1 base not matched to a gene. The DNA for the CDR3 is TGTGCCAGCAGCTGGGGGGGTGAGACCCAGTACTTC. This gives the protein CASSWGGETQYF.

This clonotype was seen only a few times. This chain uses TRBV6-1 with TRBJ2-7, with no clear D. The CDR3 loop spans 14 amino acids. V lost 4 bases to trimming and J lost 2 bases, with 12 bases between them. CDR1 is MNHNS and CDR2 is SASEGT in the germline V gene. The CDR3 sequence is CASSGGSGPYEQYF. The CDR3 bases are TGTGCCAGCAGTGGGGGAAGTGGCCCCTACGAGCAGTACTTC.

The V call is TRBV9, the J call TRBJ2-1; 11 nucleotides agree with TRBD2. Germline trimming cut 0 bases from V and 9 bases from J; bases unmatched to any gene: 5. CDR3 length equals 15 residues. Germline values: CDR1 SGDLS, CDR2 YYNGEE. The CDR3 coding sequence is TGTGCCAGCAGCGTAGAAGCTAGCGGGGGGTTTGAGCAGTTCTTC. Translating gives CASSVEASGGFEQFF. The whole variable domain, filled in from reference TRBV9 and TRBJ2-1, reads DSGVTQTPKHLITATGQRVTLRCSPRSGDLSVYWYQQSLDQGLQFLIQYYNGEERAKGNILERFSAQQFPDLHSELNLSSLELGDSALYFCASSVEASGGFEQFFGPGTRLTVL.

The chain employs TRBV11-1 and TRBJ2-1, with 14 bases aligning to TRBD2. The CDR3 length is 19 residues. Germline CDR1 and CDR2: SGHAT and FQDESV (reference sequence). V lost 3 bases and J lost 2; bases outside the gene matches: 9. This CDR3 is CASSLRSGTSGGAYNEQFF. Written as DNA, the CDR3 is TGTGCCAGCAGCTTGCGCTCCGGGACTAGCGGGGGAGCCTACAATGAGCAGTTCTTC.

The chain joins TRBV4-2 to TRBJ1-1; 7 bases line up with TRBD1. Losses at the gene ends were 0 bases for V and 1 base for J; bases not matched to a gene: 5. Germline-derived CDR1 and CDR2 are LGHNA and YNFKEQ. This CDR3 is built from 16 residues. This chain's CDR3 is CASSQDQGTANTEAFF. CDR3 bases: TGTGCCAGCAGCCAAGACCAGGGGACAGCGAACACTGAAGCTTTCTTT.

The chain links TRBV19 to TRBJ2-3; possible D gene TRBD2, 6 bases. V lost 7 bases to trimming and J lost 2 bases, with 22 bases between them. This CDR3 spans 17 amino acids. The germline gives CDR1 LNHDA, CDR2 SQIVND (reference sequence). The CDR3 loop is CASNGPGAGMVTDTQYF. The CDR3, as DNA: TGTGCCAGTAATGGCCCAGGAGCGGGTATGGTCACAGATACGCAGTATTTT.

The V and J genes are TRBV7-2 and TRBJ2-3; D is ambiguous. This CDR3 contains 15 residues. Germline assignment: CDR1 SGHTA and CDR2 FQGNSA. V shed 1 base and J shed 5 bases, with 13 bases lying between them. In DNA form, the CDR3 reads TGTGCCAGCAGCTTAGGGGTTTTCGAAGGAGATACGCAGTATTTT. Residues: CASSLGVFEGDTQYF. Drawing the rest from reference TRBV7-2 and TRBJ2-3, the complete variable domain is GAGVSQSPSNKVTEKGKDVELRCDPISGHTALYWYRQSLGQGLEFLIYFQGNSAPDKSGLPSDRFSAERTGGSVSTLTIQRTQQEDSAVYLCASSLGVFEGDTQYFGPGTRLTVL.

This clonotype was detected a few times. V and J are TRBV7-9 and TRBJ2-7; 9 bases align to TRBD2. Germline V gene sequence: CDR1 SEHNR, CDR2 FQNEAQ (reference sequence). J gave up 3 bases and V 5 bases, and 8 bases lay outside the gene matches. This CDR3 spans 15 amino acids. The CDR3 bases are TGTGCCAGCAGCCTTGGGACTAGCCATTTCTACGAGCAGTACTTC. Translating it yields CASSLGTSHFYEQYF.